The entry below describes one T cell receptor (beta chain). No antigen is known for it. Base qualities were left out, and no much larger clone turns up one base away. Each collaborating institution followed its own protocols to collect whole blood in K2EDTA tubes. For TCRbeta analysis, collaborators shipped samples as frozen whole blood, isolated PBMCs, or DNA extracted from either of those sample types. Reading the germline V gene gives CDR1 SQVTM and CDR2 ANQGSEA. Unmatched junction bases come to 8, with V trimmed by 7 bases and J by 3 bases. The CDR3 holds 13 amino acids from the cysteine to the phenylalanine. The retained sequence is limited to the CDR3, 39 bases, with the frame set at the first base. The data derive from a study of blood T cell repertoires in COVID-19 (dated by TCRdb to 2020 to 2021). Background on the whole study: Samples covering the acute and convalescent phases of COVID-19 were provided by collaborators in the United States, Italy and Spain. The material from the prospective study consisted of cDNA or gDNA derived from T cells, B-cell-depleted T cells, or PBMCs. Subjects who had been exposed to COVID-19, were actively infected with it, or had recovered from it provided the deeply sampled blood TCRbeta repertoires that made up the dataset. The repertoires were released in a freely available public database meant as a resource for research on the immune response to SARS-CoV-2. Samples came from the ongoing ImmuneRACE study (first 160 participants) plus 1,254 subjects from 6 global collaborators. Nearly every sample came with metadata listing a de-identified subject ID, COVID-19 status, age in years and sex. HLA class I and class II types, where available, came from metadata supplied by the sample provider rather than from assay-based typing.

Study-wide findings and limitations: Clinical and demographic metadata were provided uncurated, with the amount varying by source and participant.

The immunoSEQ Assay, a bias-controlled multiplex PCR, was used to amplify TCRbeta CDR3 regions from genomic DNA. The authors processed their data as follows. The number of nucleated cells in each sample was estimated by amplification of reference gene primers within the assay. To quantify the absolute abundance of each unique TCRbeta CDR3 rearrangement, sequence reads were collapsed and filtered. Productive Simpson clonality was computed per sample as the square root of Simpson's diversity index over productive rearrangements. TCRdb re-hosts the immuneACCESS table, in-frame sequences only. Its copies lack some clones; in the studies checked, an unresolved V gene accounts for under half of them, and the cause for the rest is not known. Clone size and the V and J calls come from that table; the DNA yielded D and trimming. Here the sample has around 62,000 clones; about 94% occur a single time. The ten largest clones represent about 3.1% of the sample.

The material sequenced was peripheral blood. This TCR came from a man between 65 and 80 years old with active COVID-19. The chain is assembled from TRBV29-1 and TRBJ2-5, with 7 central nucleotides matching TRBD1. The CDR3 loop reads CSAKGDRKETQYF. In nucleotides, the sequence is TGCAGCGCCAAGGGGGACAGAAAAGAGACCCAGTACTTC.